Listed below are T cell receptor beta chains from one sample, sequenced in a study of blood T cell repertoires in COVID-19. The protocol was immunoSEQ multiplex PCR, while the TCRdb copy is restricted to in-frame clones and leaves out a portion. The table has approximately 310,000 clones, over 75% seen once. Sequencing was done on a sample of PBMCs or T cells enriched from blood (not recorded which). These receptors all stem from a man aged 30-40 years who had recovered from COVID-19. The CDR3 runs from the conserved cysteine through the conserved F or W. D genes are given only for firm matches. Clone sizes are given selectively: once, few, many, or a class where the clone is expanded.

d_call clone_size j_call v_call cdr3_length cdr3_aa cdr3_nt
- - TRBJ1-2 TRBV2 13 CASSVGEDYGYTF TGTGCCAGCAGTGTAGGGGAGGACTATGGCTACACCTTC
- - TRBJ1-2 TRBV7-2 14 CASSLGSLSYGYTF TGTGCCAGCAGCTTGGGGAGTCTTAGCTATGGCTACACCTTC
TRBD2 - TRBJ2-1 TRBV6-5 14 CASSPSLAANEQFF TGTGCCAGCAGCCCCTCACTAGCGGCAAATGAGCAGTTCTTC
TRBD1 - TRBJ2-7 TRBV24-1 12 CATSDPGTARYF TGTGCCACCAGTGACCCAGGGACAGCCAGGTACTTC
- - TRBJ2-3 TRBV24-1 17 CATSDFAGRGATDTQYF TGTGCCACCAGTGATTTCGCTGGGCGGGGAGCCACAGATACGCAGTATTTT
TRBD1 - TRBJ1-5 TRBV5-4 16 CASSALPGGEHQPQHF TGTGCCAGCAGCGCGTTGCCAGGGGGCGAACATCAGCCCCAGCATTTT
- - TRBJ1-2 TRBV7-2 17 CASSLVSRQGSHYGYTF TGTGCCAGCAGCTTAGTATCTCGGCAGGGGAGTCACTATGGCTACACCTTC
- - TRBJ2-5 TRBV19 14 CASSISGSGKTQYF TGTGCCAGTAGTATTTCGGGAAGTGGGAAGACCCAGTACTTC
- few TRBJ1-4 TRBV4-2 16 CASSQRGQTTNEKLFF TGTGCCAGCAGCCAGCGAGGACAGACAACTAATGAAAAACTGTTTTTT
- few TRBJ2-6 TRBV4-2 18 CASSQGEEWTGGANVLTF TGTGCCAGCAGCCAAGGGGAAGAGTGGACTGGTGGGGCCAACGTCCTGACTTTC
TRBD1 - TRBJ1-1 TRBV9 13 CASSAGQGTEAFF TGTGCCAGCAGCGCCGGACAGGGCACTGAAGCTTTCTTT
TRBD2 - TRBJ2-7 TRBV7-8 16 CASSLEIRGGRYEQYF TGTGCCAGCAGCTTAGAGATCCGGGGGGGCCGGTACGAGCAGTACTTC
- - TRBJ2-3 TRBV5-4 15 CASSLLGAVEDTQYF TGTGCCAGCAGCTTGCTTGGGGCTGTGGAAGATACGCAGTATTTT
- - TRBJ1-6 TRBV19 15 CASSIGGIHNSPLHF TGTGCCAGTAGTATTGGAGGGATCCATAATTCACCCCTCCACTTT
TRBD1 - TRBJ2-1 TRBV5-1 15 CASSPGQGNYNEQFF TGCGCCAGCAGCCCGGGACAGGGGAATTACAATGAGCAGTTCTTC
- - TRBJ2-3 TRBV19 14 CASSSSYGTDTQYF TGTGCCAGTAGTTCTAGCTACGGAACGGATACGCAGTATTTT
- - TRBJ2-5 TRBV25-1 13 CASRDSNQETQYF TGTGCCAGCAGGGACAGTAACCAAGAGACCCAGTACTTC
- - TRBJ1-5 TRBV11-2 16 CASSSIVGGPNQPQHF TGTGCCAGCAGCTCGATTGTCGGGGGGCCCAATCAGCCCCAGCATTTT
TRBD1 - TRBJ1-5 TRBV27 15 CASSRGQGGNQPQHF TGTGCCAGCAGTCGAGGGCAGGGGGGCAATCAGCCCCAGCATTTT
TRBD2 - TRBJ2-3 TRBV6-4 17 CASSVTSGGGQTDTQYF TGTGCCAGCAGTGTCACTAGCGGGGGGGGCCAAACAGATACGCAGTATTTT
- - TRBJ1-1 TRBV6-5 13 CASSWGVGTEAFF TGTGCCAGCAGCTGGGGGGTGGGCACTGAAGCTTTCTTT
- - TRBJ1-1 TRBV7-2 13 CASSRQRNTEAFF TGTGCCAGCAGCAGACAGAGAAACACTGAAGCTTTCTTT
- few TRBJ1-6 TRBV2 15 CASREEGLGNSPLHF TGTGCCAGCAGGGAGGAAGGCCTTGGAAATTCACCCCTCCACTTT
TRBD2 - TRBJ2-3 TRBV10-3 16 CAISGGTSGPPDTQYF TGTGCCATCAGTGGAGGGACTAGCGGGCCCCCGGATACGCAGTATTTT
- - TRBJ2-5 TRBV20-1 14 CSASYDSGAETQYF TGCAGTGCTAGTTACGACAGTGGGGCAGAGACCCAGTACTTC
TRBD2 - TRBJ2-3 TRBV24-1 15 CATRSSGNPTDTQYF TGTGCCACCAGGTCTAGCGGGAATCCCACAGATACGCAGTATTTT
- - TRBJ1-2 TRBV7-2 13 CASSLGQSYGYTF TGTGCCAGCAGCTTAGGACAGAGCTATGGCTACACCTTC
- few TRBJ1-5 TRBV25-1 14 CASSDSAGNQPQHF TGTGCCAGCAGTGATAGCGCGGGGAACCAGCCCCAGCATTTT
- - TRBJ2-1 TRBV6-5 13 CASRAGTYNEQFF TGTGCCAGCAGAGCAGGAACCTACAATGAGCAGTTCTTC
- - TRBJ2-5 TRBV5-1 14 CASSLLGVQETQYF TGCGCCAGCAGCTTGCTGGGAGTCCAAGAGACCCAGTACTTC
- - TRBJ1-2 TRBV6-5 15 CASSPQGGRDYGYTF TGTGCCAGCAGTCCCCAGGGAGGTCGGGACTATGGCTACACCTTC
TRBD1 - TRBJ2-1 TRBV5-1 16 CASSLDGTGRLNEQFF TGCGCCAGCAGCTTGGACGGGACAGGGCGACTCAATGAGCAGTTCTTC
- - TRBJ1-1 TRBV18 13 CASSRQGGTEAFF TGTGCCAGCTCCCGGCAGGGTGGCACTGAAGCTTTCTTT
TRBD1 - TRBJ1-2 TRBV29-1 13 CSVRTGPNNGYTF TGCAGCGTTAGGACAGGGCCGAATAATGGCTACACCTTC
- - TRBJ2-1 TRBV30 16 CAWSVQGGASYNEQFF TGTGCCTGGAGTGTACAAGGGGGGGCCTCCTACAATGAGCAGTTCTTC
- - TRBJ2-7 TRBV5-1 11 CASSLTGEQYF TGCGCCAGCAGCTTGACGGGCGAGCAGTACTTC
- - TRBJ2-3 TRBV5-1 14 CASSLFSSTDTQYF TGCGCCAGCAGCTTGTTTTCTAGCACAGATACGCAGTATTTT
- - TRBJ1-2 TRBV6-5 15 CASSQTGTPDYGYTF TGTGCCAGCAGTCAGACCGGGACACCTGACTATGGCTACACCTTC
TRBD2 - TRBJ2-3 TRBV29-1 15 CSVSLTSGGTDTQYF TGCAGCGTCTCTCTGACTAGCGGGGGCACAGATACGCAGTATTTT
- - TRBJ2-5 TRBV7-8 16 CASSDWQERGQETQYF TGTGCCAGCAGCGACTGGCAGGAACGGGGCCAAGAGACCCAGTACTTC
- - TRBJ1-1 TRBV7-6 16 CASSFWVEGPYAEAFF TGTGCCAGCAGCTTTTGGGTCGAGGGCCCTTACGCTGAAGCTTTCTTT
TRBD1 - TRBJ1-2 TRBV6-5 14 CASSRYDRVGGYTF TGTGCCAGCAGCCGATACGACAGGGTTGGCGGCTACACCTTC
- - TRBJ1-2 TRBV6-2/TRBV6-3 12 CASSFRATGYTF TGTGCCAGCAGTTTCCGAGCGACCGGCTACACCTTC
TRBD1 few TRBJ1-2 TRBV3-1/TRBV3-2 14 CASSPRQGLYGYTF TGTGCCAGCAGCCCCCGACAGGGCCTCTATGGCTACACCTTC
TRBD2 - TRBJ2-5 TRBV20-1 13 CSASWGGQETQYF TGCAGTGCTAGTTGGGGGGGACAAGAGACCCAGTACTTC
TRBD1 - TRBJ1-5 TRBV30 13 CAWSTGVNQPQHF TGTGCCTGGTCGACAGGGGTTAATCAGCCCCAGCATTTT
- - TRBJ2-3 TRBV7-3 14 CASSQDSVADTQYF TGTGCCAGCAGCCAGGACAGTGTTGCAGATACGCAGTATTTT
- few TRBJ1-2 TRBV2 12 CASVGQSYGYTF TGTGCCAGCGTCGGACAGTCCTATGGCTACACCTTC
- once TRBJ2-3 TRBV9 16 CASSVEPNSRTDTQYF TGTGCCAGCAGCGTAGAACCGAACAGTAGGACAGATACGCAGTATTTT
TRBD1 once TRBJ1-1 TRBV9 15 CASSGRGGAGTEAFF TGTGCCAGCAGCGGGAGAGGGGGCGCGGGCACTGAAGCTTTCTTT
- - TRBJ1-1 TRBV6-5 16 CASSYPASKWNTEAFF TGTGCCAGCAGTTACCCCGCCAGTAAGTGGAACACTGAAGCTTTCTTT
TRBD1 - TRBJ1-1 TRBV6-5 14 CASRSTGLLTEAFF TGTGCCAGCAGATCGACAGGGTTGTTAACTGAAGCTTTCTTT
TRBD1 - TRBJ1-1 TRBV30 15 CAWSTPGGGLTEAFF TGTGCCTGGAGTACCCCAGGGGGCGGACTCACTGAAGCTTTCTTT
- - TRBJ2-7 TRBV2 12 CASRTDSYEQYF TGTGCCAGCAGGACAGATTCCTACGAGCAGTACTTC
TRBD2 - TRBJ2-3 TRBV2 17 CASSEGTSGRSTDTQYF TGTGCCAGCAGTGAGGGGACTAGCGGGAGAAGCACAGATACGCAGTATTTT
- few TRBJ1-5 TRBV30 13 CAWSVQDDQPQHF TGTGCCTGGAGTGTACAGGACGATCAGCCCCAGCATTTT
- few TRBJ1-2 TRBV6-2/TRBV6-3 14 CASSNPGRLSGYTF TGTGCCAGCAGTAACCCGGGTCGGCTTAGTGGCTACACCTTC